This passage covers 21 T cell receptor beta chains from one sample sequenced in a study of T cells in Graves' hyperthyroidism and ophthalmopathy. Amplified TCR beta CDR3 regions came from RNA transcripts. The TCR CDR3 was amplified in a first-round RT-PCR using the HTBI primer set. One entry per CDR3 protein, called by TCRdb with MiXCR from the multiplex PCR reads. This table holds roughly 840,000 distinct CDR3 sequences, 38% found once. The specimen sequenced was blood. The origin of the receptors is a man younger than 35 with Graves' hyperthyroidism.

There are many counts of this clonotype. J is TRBJ2-5 and V is TRBV29-1, with D tentatively TRBD2 (6 bases). The CDR3 length is 14 residues. Germline V gene lookup returns CDR1 SQVTM and CDR2 ANQGSEA. V gave up 7 bases and J gave up 2 bases, with 17 bases separating them. For the CDR3, the DNA is TGCAGCGCTTCTGGTCGCCTAGCGCAAGAGACCCAGTACTTC. It specifies CSASGRLAQETQYF.

The sample holds many counts of this clonotype. This chain connects TRBV10-3 to TRBJ2-7; TRBD2 agrees at 12 bases. Germline V gene sequence: CDR1 ENHRY, CDR2 SYGVKD. The CDR3 consists of 14 residues. Trimming took 6 bases from V and 3 from J; bases not matched to a gene: 3. This CDR3 is CAISPTSGSYEQYF. The CDR3 nucleotides are TGTGCCATCAGCCCGACTAGCGGGAGCTACGAGCAGTACTTC.

This chain connects TRBV7-8 to TRBJ2-5; D is undetermined. The germline V gene has CDR1 SGHVS and CDR2 FQNEAQ. This CDR3 has 14 amino acids. V gave up 8 bases and J gave up 5 bases, with 18 bases separating them. The CDR3 here is CASSSRTGYETQYF. CDR3 DNA: TGTGCCAGCTCGTCGAGAACTGGATACGAGACCCAGTACTTC. The full variable domain, in which reference TRBV7-8 and TRBJ2-5 provide the parts outside the CDR3, is GAGVSQSPRYKVAKRGQDVALRCDPISGHVSLFWYQQALGQGPEFLTYFQNEAQLDKSGLPSDRFFAERPEGSVSTLKIQRTQQEDSAVYLCASSSRTGYETQYFGPGTRLLVL.

This clonotype was picked up a small number of times. The CDR3 coding sequence is TGCGCCAGCAGCTTGGCTCGGACAGGGGTAACTGAAGCTTTCTTT. It codes for CASSLARTGVTEAFF. The chain carries TRBV5-1 and TRBJ1-1, with 9 nucleotides matching TRBD1. Trimming removed 0 bases from V and 5 bases from J; junction bases left unmatched: 5. CDR1 is SGHRS and CDR2 is YFSETQ in the germline V gene. The CDR3 length is 15 residues.

V gene TRBV7-2 combines with J gene TRBJ2-7; D is undetermined. V lost 5 bases and J 5 bases, leaving 16 bases between the germline ends. Germline V gene data show CDR1 as SGHTA and CDR2 as FQGNSA. The CDR3 loop spans 14 amino acids. The CDR3 nucleotides read TGTGCCAGCAGCCCGGGTGGGTCCAGCAACGAGCAGTACTTC. Protein product: CASSPGGSSNEQYF.

A word on this clonotype: This could be a read error, since a much larger clone is one nucleotide away. The rearrangement uses TRBV2 and TRBJ2-5; 7 bases map to TRBD1. The CDR3 has 14 residues. Germline CDR1 and CDR2: SNHLY and FYNNEI. J was trimmed by 5 bases and V by 1 base; bases with no gene match: 4. The chain's CDR3 is CASSEGLQGETQYF. For the CDR3, the DNA is TGTGCCAGCAGTGAAGGACTACAGGGGGAGACCCAGTACTTC.

The V and J genes are TRBV19 and TRBJ2-7; D is ambiguous. This CDR3 comprises 16 residues. The V gene lost 1 base and the J gene lost 2 bases, with 15 bases spanning the gap. The germline V gene encodes CDR1 LNHDA and CDR2 SQIVND (reference sequence). The CDR3 protein is CASSIALAKGPYEQYF. CDR3 DNA sequence: TGTGCCAGTAGTATAGCCCTCGCAAAGGGCCCCTACGAGCAGTACTTC. The variable domain in full, completed from reference TRBV19 and TRBJ2-7, reads DGGITQSPKYLFRKEGQNVTLSCEQNLNHDAMYWYRQDPGQGLRLIYYSQIVNDFQKGDIAEGYSVSREKKESFPLTVTSAQKNPTAFYLCASSIALAKGPYEQYFGPGTRLTVT.

This chain joins TRBV19 and TRBJ1-1; perhaps TRBD1 as D (6 bases). Germline V gene sequence: CDR1 LNHDA, CDR2 SQIVND (reference sequence). Trimming removed 8 bases from V and 11 bases from J, with 21 bases in between. The CDR3 spans 13 residues. CDR3 coding DNA: TGTGCCAGTGCAACAGGGAGGGATAGGGAGGCTTTCTTT. It is translated as CASATGRDREAFF.

This clonotype appeared a few times. This sequence joins TRBV7-2 and TRBJ1-2, with D maybe TRBD1 (5 bases). Germline-derived CDR1 and CDR2 are SGHTA and FQGNSA. This CDR3 region has 15 residues. Trimming took off 5 bases at V and 8 bases at J, with 21 bases between the two ends. The CDR3, as DNA: TGTGCCAGCAGCCGAAGAGGCGCAGGGTTGTACGGCTACACCTTC. Its translation is CASSRRGAGLYGYTF.

This clonotype has at least ten counts. This chain links TRBV7-2 with TRBJ2-7; D may be TRBD1 or TRBD2 (6 bases each). This CDR3 region has 14 residues. V dropped 5 bases and J dropped 5 bases, with 16 bases sitting between them. Germline CDR1 SGHTA, CDR2 FQGNSA. The CDR3 nucleotides are TGTGCCAGCAGCGTCCAGGGGAGGTTCGACGAGCAGTACTTC. Protein: CASSVQGRFDEQYF.

The chain employs TRBV5-1 and TRBJ2-5, with D possibly being TRBD2 (5 bases). Trimming pared 0 bases from V and 0 bases from J, leaving 9 bases between. Germline lookup yields CDR1 SGHRS and CDR2 YFSETQ. This CDR3 contains 15 residues. Here the CDR3 reads CASSLGNSDQETQYF. In nucleotides, the CDR3 is TGCGCCAGCAGCTTGGGTAATAGCGACCAAGAGACCCAGTACTTC. Complete variable domain (other parts from reference TRBV5-1 and TRBJ2-5): KAGVTQTPRYLIKTRGQQVTLSCSPISGHRSVSWYQQTPGQGLQFLFEYFSETQRNKGNFPGRFSGRQFSNSRSEMNVSTLELGDSALYLCASSLGNSDQETQYFGPGTRLLVL.

The sample holds many counts of this clonotype. V is TRBV29-1 and J is TRBJ1-3; D gene ambiguous. Looked up from germline, CDR1 is SQVTM and CDR2 is ANQGSEA. The CDR3 is 12 amino acids. The V end lost 4 bases, the J end lost 0 bases, and 4 bases lay between the germline ends. Here the CDR3 DNA reads TGCAGCGTTGGACACTCTGGAAACACCATATATTTT. As protein: CSVGHSGNTIYF.

This rearrangement joins TRBV7-9 to TRBJ2-7; the D gene is possibly TRBD1 (5 bases). Germline lookup yields CDR1 SEHNR and CDR2 FQNEAQ (reference sequence). Deletions cut 5 bases from V and 2 bases from J, with 16 bases between. This CDR3 spans 15 amino acids. CDR3 in amino acids: CASSHTGILPYEQYF. The DNA of the CDR3 is TGTGCCAGCAGCCATACAGGAATACTCCCCTACGAGCAGTACTTC.

The rearrangement uses TRBV12-3 or TRBV12-4 and TRBJ1-5; maybe TRBD1 (6 bases). With 3 bases removed from V and 3 bases from J, the gap between germline ends came to 12 bases. CDR3 size: 15 residues. CDR3 sequence: CASSLGRGNNQPQHF. The CDR3 DNA reads as TGTGCCAGCAGTTTGGGGAGGGGGAACAATCAGCCCCAGCATTTT.

Ten or more counts support this clonotype. This chain uses TRBV15 with TRBJ2-7, with D perhaps TRBD1 (7 bases). CDR1 is LNHNV, CDR2 YYDKDF, per germline (reference sequence). The CDR3 has 14 amino acids. The ends were cut back, 1 base at V and 4 bases at J, with 11 bases in the middle. This CDR3 reads CATSRGRGRYEQYF. Written as DNA, the CDR3 is TGTGCCACCAGCAGAGGGAGGGGGCGTTACGAGCAGTACTTC.

The table lists this clonotype with a few counts. CDR3 residues: CASTMTSGPSGELFF. CDR3 nucleotides: TGTGCCAGCACGATGACTAGCGGTCCCTCCGGGGAGCTGTTTTTT. The V gene is TRBV6-5, the J gene TRBJ2-2; 9 bases are a match to TRBD2. Germline V gene data show CDR1 as MNHEY and CDR2 as SVGAGI. J was trimmed by 6 bases and V by 7 bases; bases with no gene match: 9. The CDR3 runs 15 residues.

The rearrangement joins TRBV2 to TRBJ2-1; 7 bases agree with TRBD2. Germline-derived CDR1 and CDR2 are SNHLY and FYNNEI. The CDR3 loop spans 13 amino acids. The V gene end was trimmed by 8 bases and the J gene end by 7 bases; junction bases not matched to a gene: 8. CDR3 DNA sequence: TGTGCCAGCCTGGCGGGAGTAGGAAATGAGCAGTTCTTC. The encoded protein is CASLAGVGNEQFF.

The V and J genes are TRBV29-1 and TRBJ1-2; TRBD1 is a possible D gene (6 bases). Germline V gives CDR1 SQVTM, CDR2 ANQGSEA. The CDR3 loop spans 15 amino acids. V lost 5 bases to trimming and J lost 3 bases, with 19 bases between them. CDR3 amino acids: CSVPGDRGAHYGYTF. CDR3 nucleotide sequence: TGCAGCGTTCCGGGGGATCGGGGGGCCCACTATGGCTACACCTTC.

This sequence joins TRBV7-2 and TRBJ2-3, with TRBD1 as a possible D gene (5 bases). V lost 2 bases and J 4 bases, leaving 7 bases between the germline ends. The V gene's germline CDR1 is SGHTA and CDR2 FQGNSA. This CDR3 is built from 13 residues. This chain's CDR3 is CASSLQGSDTQYF. In nucleotides, the CDR3 is TGTGCCAGCAGCTTACAGGGATCAGATACGCAGTATTTT.

This clonotype was counted between two and nine times. The chain combines TRBV5-6 with TRBJ1-1, with D perhaps matching TRBD1 (5 bases). V lost 2 bases to trimming and J lost 4 bases, with 12 bases between them. The CDR3 contains 14 residues. The germline CDR1 and CDR2 sequences are SGHDT and YYEEEE. Here the CDR3 reads CASSLRGRFTEAFF. The CDR3 region has the DNA TGTGCCAGCAGCTTAAGGGGACGGTTCACTGAAGCTTTCTTT.

The chain is built from TRBV7-8 and TRBJ2-1, with TRBD2 identical over 8 bases. CDR1 and CDR2 (germline): SGHVS, FQNEAQ. The J segment lost 4 bases and the V segment lost 7 bases, leaving 9 bases of the junction unmatched. The CDR3 loop spans 15 amino acids. CDR3 sequence (DNA): TGTGCCAGCACCCGGGGGGGACTCCAGTACAATGAGCAGTTCTTC. Translating gives CASTRGGLQYNEQFF.